Following are 26 T cell receptor beta chains from one sample sequenced in a study of T cell responses to AZD1222 COVID-19 vaccine. The assay was immunoSEQ multiplex PCR, and TCRdb's table has in-frame clones only and misses some. The sample includes roughly 130,000 clones, roughly nine tenths of them seen just once. The material was peripheral blood, obtained on day 0 of AZD1222 vaccination. All receptors come from an adult in good health.

In DNA, the CDR3 is TGCGCCAGCAGCTCTACGGGACAGGGGAGGTACGAGCAGTACTTC. Residues: CASSSTGQGRYEQYF. The chain combines TRBV5-1 with TRBJ2-7; 10 positions agree with TRBD1. Trimming cost V 3 bases and J 4 bases; bases outside gene matches: 7. CDR1 is SGHRS and CDR2 is YFSETQ in the germline V gene. The CDR3 covers 15 residues.

CDR3 in DNA: TGTGCCAGCAGCTTGTCCTCTAGCAATGAGCAGTTCTTC. This codes for CASSLSSSNEQFF. V is TRBV5-4 and J is TRBJ2-1; D is uncertain. Per the germline V gene, CDR1 is SGHNT and CDR2 is YYREEE (reference sequence). The CDR3 spans 13 residues. Trimming stripped 1 base from V and 6 bases from J, with 8 bases between.

This clone was detected ten times or more. The chain employs TRBV19 and TRBJ2-7; D is possibly TRBD1 or TRBD2 (5 bases each). Germline V gene data show CDR1 as LNHDA and CDR2 as SQIVND (reference sequence). V lost 11 bases and J 5 bases, leaving 25 bases between the germline ends. This CDR3 contains 15 residues. The CDR3 protein is CAGTGPRTHGHEQYF. DNA for the CDR3: TGTGCCGGGACCGGCCCCAGGACCCACGGCCACGAGCAGTACTTC.

This sequence joins TRBV11-2 and TRBJ2-1, with 10 nucleotides matching TRBD2. Germline CDR1 reads SGHAT; CDR2 reads FQNNGV. This CDR3 is 19 amino acids long. The V gene end was trimmed by 0 bases and the J gene end by 0 bases; junction bases not matched to a gene: 8. DNA for the CDR3: TGTGCCAGCAGCTTAGAAGCTAGCGGGAGTCCTAGCTCCTACAATGAGCAGTTCTTC. This gives the protein CASSLEASGSPSSYNEQFF.

The chain joins TRBV4-3 to TRBJ2-7, with 10 nucleotides matching TRBD2. This CDR3 region has 15 residues. With 2 bases clipped from V and 4 bases from J, the junction kept 5 bases outside the gene matches. Germline V gene data show CDR1 as LGHNA and CDR2 as YSLEER. The chain's CDR3 is CASSQLAGDTYEQYF. CDR3 DNA sequence: TGCGCCAGCAGCCAACTAGCGGGAGACACATACGAGCAGTACTTC.

This sequence joins TRBV19 and TRBJ2-5; D might be TRBD2 (5 bases). V shed 4 bases and J shed 2 bases, with 20 bases lying between them. Germline assignment: CDR1 LNHDA and CDR2 SQIVND (reference sequence). This CDR3 contains 17 residues. The DNA of the CDR3 is TGTGCCAGTAGTACTACCCCTACCGGACTTTTGCAAGAGACCCAGTACTTC. This encodes CASSTTPTGLLQETQYF.

The chain links TRBV10-3 to TRBJ2-5; perhaps TRBD2 as D (5 bases). From germline, CDR1 is ENHRY and CDR2 SYGVKD. V gave up 11 bases and J gave up 5 bases, with 18 bases separating them. The CDR3 totals 13 residues. CDR3 amino acids: CAAKREGLETQYF. Here the CDR3 DNA reads TGTGCCGCAAAACGAGAGGGTTTGGAGACCCAGTACTTC.

The chain couples TRBV4-3 to TRBJ1-1; TRBD1 is a possible D gene (5 bases). Between the trimmed V and J ends, which lost 4 bases and 3 bases, there was a span of 15 bases. This CDR3 contains 15 residues. Germline V lookup: CDR1 LGHNA, CDR2 YSLEER. The CDR3 sequence is CASSLDTSWDTEAFF. As DNA, the CDR3 is TGCGCCAGCAGCCTGGACACCTCGTGGGACACTGAAGCTTTCTTT.

The chain is built from TRBV5-1 and TRBJ2-7; a weak D match, TRBD2 (5 bases). Germline V gene lookup returns CDR1 SGHRS and CDR2 YFSETQ. The CDR3 loop spans 16 amino acids. V was trimmed by 0 bases and J by 3 bases, leaving 16 bases between them. Here the CDR3 DNA reads TGCGCCAGCAGCTTGGAAGGAATGGGCAGCGGCTACGAGCAGTACTTC. This translates into CASSLEGMGSGYEQYF. Full variable domain (outside the CDR3, taken from reference TRBV5-1 and TRBJ2-7): KAGVTQTPRYLIKTRGQQVTLSCSPISGHRSVSWYQQTPGQGLQFLFEYFSETQRNKGNFPGRFSGRQFSNSRSEMNVSTLELGDSALYLCASSLEGMGSGYEQYFGPGTRLTVT.

This chain joins TRBV27 and TRBJ1-2, with D tentatively TRBD1 (6 bases). The CDR3 has 14 amino acids. V was pared by 8 bases and J by 3 bases, with 16 bases between. Germline CDR1 and CDR2: MNHEY and SMNVEV (reference sequence). The CDR3 spells CASFGGAEDYGYTF. In DNA, the CDR3 is TGTGCCAGCTTCGGGGGGGCGGAGGACTATGGCTACACCTTC.

The rearrangement joins TRBV11-3 to TRBJ2-7, with 12 bases matching TRBD2. V shed 5 bases, J shed 3 bases, and the junction held 2 bases outside the gene matches. Germline lookup yields CDR1 SGHNT and CDR2 YENEEA. The CDR3 extends over 14 amino acids. Here the CDR3 reads CASSPTSGSYEQYF. The CDR3 DNA follows: TGTGCCAGCAGCCCGACTAGCGGGAGCTACGAGCAGTACTTC.

The chain joins TRBV5-6 to TRBJ1-1; D unresolved. This CDR3 has 16 amino acids. The ends were cut back, 6 bases at V and 1 base at J, with 19 bases in the middle. Germline V gene data show CDR1 as SGHDT and CDR2 as YYEEEE. CDR3 in amino acids: CASNQPFGVANTEAFF. The CDR3 coding sequence is TGTGCCAGCAACCAGCCCTTCGGCGTGGCGAACACTGAAGCTTTCTTT.

The chain is built from TRBV7-6 and TRBJ2-5; D possibly corresponds to TRBD2 (6 bases). Germline CDR1 and CDR2: SGHVS and FNYEAQ. This CDR3 spans 17 amino acids. The V gene lost 1 base and the J gene lost 3 bases, with 18 bases spanning the gap. CDR3 bases: TGTGCCAGCAGCTTAGGGCTTACTAGCCTTGGCGAAGAGACCCAGTACTTC. This sequence encodes CASSLGLTSLGEETQYF. The whole variable domain, filled in from reference TRBV7-6 and TRBJ2-5, reads GAGVSQSPRYKVTKRGQDVALRCDPISGHVSLYWYRQALGQGPEFLTYFNYEAQQDKSGLPNDRFSAERPEGSISTLTIQRTEQRDSAMYRCASSLGLTSLGEETQYFGPGTRLLVL.

V and J are TRBV7-3 and TRBJ2-6, with D perhaps assigned TRBD1 or TRBD2 (5 bases each). V shed 5 bases and J shed 0 bases, with 8 bases lying between them. The V gene's germline CDR1 is SGHTA and CDR2 FQGTGA. This CDR3 has 15 residues. The CDR3 loop is CASSVGGSGANVLTF. CDR3 DNA sequence: TGTGCCAGCAGCGTTGGGGGCTCTGGGGCCAACGTCCTGACTTTC.

The CDR3 DNA reads as TGTGCCTGGAGTGTACAGGGCATTGAAGCTTTCTTT. It encodes CAWSVQGIEAFF. This chain links TRBV30 with TRBJ1-1, with TRBD1 as a possible D gene (6 bases). The CDR3 is made up of 12 amino acids. The germline gives CDR1 GTSNPN, CDR2 SVGIG (reference sequence). The V and J ends lost 0 bases and 7 bases respectively, with 9 bases between them.

This chain uses TRBV7-8 with TRBJ2-7; 7 bases map to TRBD2. CDR3 length: 13 residues. Germline V gene data show CDR1 as SGHVS and CDR2 as FQNEAQ. Unmatched junction bases numbered 5, after V lost 5 bases and J lost 4 bases. Here the CDR3 reads CASSLEAGYEQYF. CDR3 bases: TGTGCCAGCAGCCTAGAAGCGGGGTACGAGCAGTACTTC.

This chain joins TRBV5-1 and TRBJ1-6, with TRBD1 matching over 10 bases. Trimming removed 5 bases from V and 6 bases from J; junction bases left unmatched: 5. The germline gives CDR1 SGHRS, CDR2 YFSETQ. The CDR3 has 15 residues. CDR3 region: CASRRTGGGNSPLHF. The CDR3 region has the DNA TGCGCCAGCAGAAGGACAGGGGGAGGTAATTCACCCCTCCACTTT.

The V call is TRBV29-1, the J call TRBJ2-1, with D perhaps matching TRBD2 (6 bases). Trimming removed 7 bases from V and 0 bases from J, with 10 bases in between. This CDR3 is 13 amino acids long. Germline values: CDR1 SQVTM, CDR2 ANQGSEA. The CDR3 is CSAAGSSYNEQFF. The CDR3 coding sequence is TGCAGCGCCGCCGGGAGCTCCTACAATGAGCAGTTCTTC.

This clone was counted only a few times. V and J are TRBV12-3 or TRBV12-4 and TRBJ1-1; D ambiguous. Trimming pared 3 bases from V and 5 bases from J, leaving 7 bases between. The CDR3 length is 12 residues. CDR3 DNA: TGTGCCAGCAGTTTTGCCCGGACTGAAGCTTTCTTT. Protein sequence: CASSFARTEAFF.

V is TRBV19 and J is TRBJ2-3, with D unresolved. In germline, CDR1 is LNHDA, CDR2 SQIVND (reference sequence). The CDR3 spans 13 residues. V was shortened by 4 bases and J by 4 bases, with 9 bases between the two germline ends. CDR3 in amino acids: CASSTWSADTQYF. DNA for the CDR3: TGTGCCAGTAGTACCTGGAGTGCAGATACGCAGTATTTT.

This clone was observed a few times. This rearrangement joins TRBV2 to TRBJ1-2; D perhaps matches TRBD1 (5 bases). Per germline, CDR1 SNHLY and CDR2 FYNNEI. The CDR3 covers 13 residues. Deletions cut 6 bases from V and 4 bases from J, with 12 bases between. The CDR3 coding sequence is TGTGCCAGCAGCCGGGGGAGGGCCTATGGCTACACCTTC. Its translation is CASSRGRAYGYTF.

The chain is built from TRBV25-1 and TRBJ2-1; 9 nucleotides match TRBD2. With 0 bases clipped from V and 3 bases from J, the junction kept 9 bases outside the gene matches. The CDR3 totals 18 residues. Germline CDR1 is MGHDK and CDR2 is SYGVNS. CDR3 bases: TGTGCCAGCAGTGAATACCGGGGTAGCGGGAGAATCTACAATGAGCAGTTCTTC. Its translation is CASSEYRGSGRIYNEQFF.

The DNA of the CDR3 is TGTGCCATCAGTGAGTCGAGTCCGGGCTCTGGAAACACCATATATTTT. Translated: CAISESSPGSGNTIYF. The chain joins TRBV10-3 to TRBJ1-3; D remains unclear. The V gene lost 0 bases and the J gene lost 0 bases, with 9 bases spanning the gap. The germline gives CDR1 ENHRY, CDR2 SYGVKD. This CDR3 contains 16 residues.

The chain recombines TRBV19 with TRBJ1-3; D not resolved. Trimming left V 2 bases short and J 0 bases short, with 8 bases between. The germline V gene encodes CDR1 LNHDA and CDR2 SQIVND (reference sequence). This CDR3 spans 15 amino acids. The CDR3 spells CASSIQARSGNTIYF. CDR3 sequence (DNA): TGTGCCAGTAGTATACAGGCGCGCTCTGGAAACACCATATATTTT.

The chain combines TRBV11-2 with TRBJ1-2, with unresolved D. Germline V gene sequence: CDR1 SGHAT, CDR2 FQNNGV. Trimming stripped 0 bases from V and 0 bases from J, with 8 bases between. CDR3 length equals 15 residues. CDR3 region: CASSLDRPSNYGYTF. DNA for the CDR3: TGTGCCAGCAGCTTAGATCGACCTTCTAACTATGGCTACACCTTC.

V is TRBV5-8 and J is TRBJ2-5; 11 bases match TRBD2. V dropped 4 bases and J dropped 4; count of bases not matched to a gene: 3. Germline V gene lookup returns CDR1 SGHTS and CDR2 YDEGEE. CDR3 length equals 14 residues. The CDR3 protein is CASSRGLAGETQYF. CDR3 bases: TGTGCCAGCAGCCGAGGACTAGCGGGAGAGACCCAGTACTTC.